This TCR beta chain emerged from a study of shared clonotypes between healthy human individuals. General study points: It was observed that around 5% of naive CD4 clonotypes were shared across several donors. In having few donors, the study represented limited genetic and exposure-history diversity.

Deep-level running was used for the assay. Genomic DNA of each subset was evenly split across several immunoSEQ plates. This table comes from immunoSEQ multiplex PCR, and its TCRdb copy is limited to in-frame clones, with some not included. The sample has 2 million to 2.5 million clones, 93% seen once; the top ten hold approximately 0.37%. Germline loops: CDR1 SGHTA, CDR2 FQGNSA. The length of the CDR3 is 14 residues. Deletions cut 4 bases from V and 5 bases from J, with 15 bases between. Note on this clone: Its target is not known.

This chain joins TRBV7-2 and TRBJ2-7; TRBD1 is a possible D gene (5 bases). Sequenced material: naive CD4+ T cells from PBMCs. This sample's subset: CD45RA+ positively selected. This receptor was obtained from a man between 18 and 29 years old in good health. Some clones in this sample may be carry-over from other donors' samples. DNA for the CDR3: TGTGCCAGCAGCTCCAGAGGCAGGGCCGACGAGCAGTACTTC. This codes for CASSSRGRADEQYF.